A selection of T cell receptor beta chains follows, all from one sample in a study of beta chain features in type 1 diabetes. Measured with immunoSEQ multiplex PCR; TCRdb has only the in-frame clones, and not every one. The table lists 120,000 to 150,000 clones, 10% of them singletons, with under 1.5% in the top ten. Source material: naive CD4+ T cells from blood. The receptors derive from a man aged 18 to 29 in good health. Each CDR3 is given with its conserved first and last residue. The D gene is left open where the match is weak.

V gene	D gene	J gene	CDR3 protein
TRBV28	TRBD1	TRBJ2-2	CASSLFPGQGNTGELFF
TRBV7-2	TRBD2	TRBJ2-7	CASSLARTSGGPYEQYF
TRBV4-3	.	TRBJ2-7	CASSQPSSYEQYF
TRBV7-9	TRBD1	TRBJ1-1	CASSYRGNTEAFF
TRBV9	.	TRBJ2-4	CASSVASEGRDIQYF
TRBV6-6	TRBD2	TRBJ2-7	CASSYLIGGVLYEQYF
TRBV9	TRBD2	TRBJ2-4	CASSVRGASGGADIQYF
TRBV7-9	.	TRBJ1-2	CASSTFLRQDGYTF
TRBV4-1	TRBD2	TRBJ2-3	CASSLIGGGRDTQYF
TRBV11-2	TRBD1	TRBJ1-2	CASSLAGGSNYGYTF
TRBV5-4	.	TRBJ2-5	CASSLDRGQETQYF
TRBV27	.	TRBJ2-2	CASRGWRLTGELFF
TRBV11-1	TRBD1	TRBJ2-1	CASSVTGSPYNEQFF
TRBV11-2	TRBD1	TRBJ2-4	CASSNTGGVRYF
TRBV5-1	.	TRBJ1-5	CASSLVAGGNQPQHF
TRBV18	TRBD1	TRBJ1-5	CASSWDSRPSNQPQHF
TRBV5-1	TRBD1	TRBJ2-6	CASSSTGTAASGANVLTF
TRBV6-6	.	TRBJ1-6	CASSFDRSSYNSPLHF
TRBV5-1	TRBD1	TRBJ2-7	CASSLGQGAYEQYF
TRBV7-2	TRBD1	TRBJ1-2	CASSPDRVFYGYTF
TRBV2	TRBD2	TRBJ2-1	CASSLSGGREQFF
TRBV5-8	TRBD1	TRBJ1-5	CASSLRQGATSNQPQHF
TRBV30	.	TRBJ1-4	CAWGSEKLFF
TRBV5-6	.	TRBJ2-3	CASSLRATDTQYF
TRBV30	.	TRBJ1-6	CAWSIQPYNSPLHF
TRBV5-6	TRBD1	TRBJ1-5	CASSATTTGGWNQPQHF
TRBV6-5	TRBD1	TRBJ1-1	CASRFGQGGEAFF
TRBV7-2	TRBD2	TRBJ2-7	CASSSERGPSYEQYF
TRBV6-5	.	TRBJ1-5	CASSLQRNNQPQHF
TRBV27	TRBD1	TRBJ2-3	CASSQKQGASTDTQYF
TRBV27	TRBD1	TRBJ2-7	CASSLGDRAEQYF
TRBV4-2	TRBD2	TRBJ2-3	CASSQAPTSGVTDTQYF
TRBV7-6	.	TRBJ2-3	CASSFGGRPDTQYF
TRBV7-9	.	TRBJ1-6	CASSLAPAYNSPLHF
TRBV5-1	TRBD1	TRBJ2-7	CASSLGDRVGSYEQYF
TRBV5-1	TRBD2	TRBJ2-1	CASRSGTSGYNEQFF
TRBV10-3	TRBD2	TRBJ2-3	CATAGGWDTQYF
TRBV21-1	.	TRBJ2-3	CASSARLAGAEDTQYF
TRBV6-6	.	TRBJ2-1	CASFERDEQFF
TRBV18	TRBD1	TRBJ1-4	CASSPGQPTNEKLFF
TRBV29-1	TRBD1	TRBJ2-7	CSVDGQGLREQYF
TRBV5-1	.	TRBJ2-7	CASSIGNKSYEQYF
TRBV18	TRBD1	TRBJ1-5	CASSPGQVTLNQPQHF
TRBV7-3	.	TRBJ2-7	CASSLVGNEQYF
TRBV29-1	.	TRBJ1-1	CSVVQMNTEAFF
TRBV10-3	.	TRBJ1-1	CAISTEWDTEAFF
TRBV4-2	.	.	CASSQGGSDYEQYF
TRBV11-2	.	TRBJ2-7	CASSEQGIEQYF
TRBV28	.	TRBJ2-7	CASSPRGEQYF
TRBV9	TRBD2	TRBJ2-1	CASSLLAGGNSYNEQFF